The TCR beta chain described here comes from a study of shared clonotypes between healthy human individuals. Study-wide findings and caveats: Represented diversity, genetic and exposure-history alike, was limited by few donors.

All donors qualified as healthy HIV-negative adults and had experienced no recent acute infections or vaccinations. Trimming shortened V by 7 bases and J by 0 bases, and 16 bases separated the two germline ends. The CDR3 extends over 16 amino acids. The germline V gene encodes CDR1 LNHDA and CDR2 SQIVND (reference sequence). Samples underwent the assay at deep level. Only in-frame clones appear in the TCRdb table, and some are missing; sequencing was by immunoSEQ multiplex PCR. The sample carries about 680,000 clones, roughly 73% recorded once. With regard to this clone: The antigen remains unidentified.

The sample comprised memory CD4+ T cells sorted from blood. As for subset: CD45RA-negative fraction. The clonotype was recovered from a woman aged 25 to 39 in good health. The V gene is TRBV19, the J gene TRBJ1-5; no clear D. CDR3: CASKSEGGLSNQPQHF. The CDR3 coding sequence is TGTGCCAGTAAGAGCGAAGGCGGACTTAGCAATCAGCCCCAGCATTTT. The full variable domain, with the rest looked up from reference TRBV19 and TRBJ1-5, is DGGITQSPKYLFRKEGQNVTLSCEQNLNHDAMYWYRQDPGQGLRLIYYSQIVNDFQKGDIAEGYSVSREKKESFPLTVTSAQKNPTAFYLCASKSEGGLSNQPQHFGDGTRLSIL.